This T cell receptor beta chain was identified in a study of shared clonotypes between healthy human individuals. On the study more broadly: The people who gave samples were a couple of women and three men aged 18 to 49.

This clone appeared many times. The CDR3 is 14 amino acids. V was pared by 6 bases and J by 11 bases, with 17 bases between. Germline CDR1 and CDR2: SGHAT and FQNNGV. Only in-frame clones appear in the TCRdb table, and some are missing; sequencing was by immunoSEQ multiplex PCR. The data hold about 670,000 clones, with 72% observed a single time. This TCR was recovered from a woman in her 30s in good health. This sequence joins TRBV11-2 and TRBJ1-6; D remains ambiguous. Sequencing was carried out using memory CD4+ T cells sorted from blood. Subset given: CD45RA-negative fraction. The CDR3 here is CASRTAGSRTPLHF. CDR3 bases: TGTGCCAGCAGGACCGCCGGGAGTAGGACACCCCTCCACTTT.